This T cell receptor (beta chain) appears in the sequencing data of a study of cytomegalovirus exposure and HLA in healthy donors. The PCR used 60 Vbeta and 13 Jbeta primers. The method was immunoSEQ multiplex PCR; TCRdb's version includes in-frame clones alone and lacks a portion of them. Among some 110,000 clones listed, 60% to 75% were seen once. J lost 2 bases, V lost 4 bases, and 3 bases had no gene match. Looked up from germline, CDR1 is SGHNT and CDR2 is YYREEE (reference sequence). CDR3 size: 15 residues. The gene calls are TRBV5-4 and TRBJ2-6; 7 bases match TRBD1. Input material: PBMCs. The TCR sequence derives from a woman aged 50 to 60 in good health and CMV-seropositive. CDR3 bases: TGTGCCAGCAGCCCTGACAGGGCTGGGGCCAACGTCCTGACTTTC. Protein sequence: CASSPDRAGANVLTF.